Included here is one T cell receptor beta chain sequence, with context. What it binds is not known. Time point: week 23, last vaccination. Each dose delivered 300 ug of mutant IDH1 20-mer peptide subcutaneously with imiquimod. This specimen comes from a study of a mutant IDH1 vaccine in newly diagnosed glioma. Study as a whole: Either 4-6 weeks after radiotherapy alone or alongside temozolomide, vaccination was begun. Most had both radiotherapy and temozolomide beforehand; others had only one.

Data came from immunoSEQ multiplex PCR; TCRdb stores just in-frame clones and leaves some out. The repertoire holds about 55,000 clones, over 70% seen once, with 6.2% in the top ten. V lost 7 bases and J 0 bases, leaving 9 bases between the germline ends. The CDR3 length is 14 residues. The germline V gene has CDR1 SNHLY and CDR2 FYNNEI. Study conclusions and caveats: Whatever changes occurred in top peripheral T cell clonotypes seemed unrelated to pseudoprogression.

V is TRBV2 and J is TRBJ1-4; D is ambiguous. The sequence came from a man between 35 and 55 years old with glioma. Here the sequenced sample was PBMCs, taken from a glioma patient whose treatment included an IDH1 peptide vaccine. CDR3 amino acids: CASKAGATNEKLFF. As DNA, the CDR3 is TGTGCCAGCAAGGCCGGGGCAACTAATGAAAAACTGTTTTTT.